This TCR beta chain was captured in a study of vaccination effects on CD4 cells after COVID-19. At the level of the study: Post-vaccine specimens arrived a median 72 days past the second dose. Study findings and constraints: Long after vaccination, the clones induced by infection and by vaccine shrank markedly in size.

TCRdb's table, derived via immunoSEQ multiplex PCR, lists solely in-frame clones and lacks some. Of roughly 71,000 clones in the sample, roughly 80% were seen once. In the ViraFEST assay, antigen-specific CD4+ clonotypes were identified by expansion after peptide-pool stimulation. After more than 8 days in culture, the CD4+ T cells were isolated. The participants, recipients of two vaccine doses, got either BNT162b2 or mRNA-1273. Having tested negative for nucleocapsid antibodies, the vaccine recipients showed no prior SARS-CoV-2 infection. A density of approximately 2 million PBMC per well was used; these cells were cultured with approximately 9.3 IU/ml IL-2 and roughly 9.5 ug/ml peptides. Comments on this clone: Its antigen remains unidentified.

This CDR3 comprises 15 residues. Germline loops: CDR1 SGHRS, CDR2 YFSETQ. V lost 1 base to trimming and J lost 1 base, with 11 bases between them. The clonotype was recovered from a human donor who received a COVID-19 vaccine. This chain uses TRBV5-1 with TRBJ1-1; TRBD1 might be the D (5 bases). The sequencing used CD4+ T cells from PBMCs cultured with HCoV-OC43 spike peptides, collected after COVID-19 vaccination. This sample's subset: HCoV-OC43 spike overlapping peptide pool stimulation. This CDR3 is CASSLTGGGNTEAFF. In nucleotides, the CDR3 is TGCGCCAGCAGCTTGACGGGTGGGGGGAACACTGAAGCTTTCTTT.